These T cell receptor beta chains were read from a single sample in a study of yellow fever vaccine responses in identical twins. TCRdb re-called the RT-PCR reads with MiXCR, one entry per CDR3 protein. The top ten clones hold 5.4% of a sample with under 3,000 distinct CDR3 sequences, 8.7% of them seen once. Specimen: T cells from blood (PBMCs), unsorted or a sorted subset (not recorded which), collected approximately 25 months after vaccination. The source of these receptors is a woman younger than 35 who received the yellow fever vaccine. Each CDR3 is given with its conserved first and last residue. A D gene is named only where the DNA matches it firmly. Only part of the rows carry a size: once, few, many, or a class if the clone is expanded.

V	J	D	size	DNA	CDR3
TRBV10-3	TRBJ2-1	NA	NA	TGTGCCATCAAAAAAGTGAATGAGCAGTTCTTC	CAIKKVNEQFF
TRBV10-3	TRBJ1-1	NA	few	TGTGCCTCGAGCCTGGGGACTGAAGCTTTCTTT	CASSLGTEAFF
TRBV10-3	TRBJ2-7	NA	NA	TGTGCCATCACCCAGGGTAGCGGAAACGAGCAGTACTTC	CAITQGSGNEQYF
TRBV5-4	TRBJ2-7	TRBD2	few	TGTGCCAGCAGCTTGAAGGATAGCGGGAGTCGCGGCTACGAGCAGTACTTC	CASSLKDSGSRGYEQYF
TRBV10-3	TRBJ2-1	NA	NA	TGTGCCATCGGGACCTCAAGGGGGAGCTCCTACAATGAGCAGTTCTTC	CAIGTSRGSSYNEQFF
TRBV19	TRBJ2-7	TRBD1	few	TGTGCCAGTAGTACAACCGGACAGGGGCGATACGAGCAGTACTTC	CASSTTGQGRYEQYF
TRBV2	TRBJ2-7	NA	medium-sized	TGTGCCAGCAGTGCTGGACCTATATACGAGCAGTACTTC	CASSAGPIYEQYF
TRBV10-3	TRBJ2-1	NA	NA	TGTGCCATCAGTGAGTTCAGACACCCGAATGAGCAGTTCTTC	CAISEFRHPNEQFF
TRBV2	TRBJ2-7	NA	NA	TGTGCCAGCAGTGCTGCTCGTACGAATAGGTACGAGCAGTACTTC	CASSAARTNRYEQYF
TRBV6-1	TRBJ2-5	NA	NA	TGTGCCAGCAGTAAGGGGAACAAAGAGACCCAGTACTTC	CASSKGNKETQYF
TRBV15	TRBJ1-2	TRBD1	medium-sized	TGTGCCACCAGCAGCGCAATTATGGACAGGGGAGGTTATGGCTACACCTTC	CATSSAIMDRGGYGYTF
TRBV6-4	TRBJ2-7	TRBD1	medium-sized	TGTGCCAGCAGTCACCAAAACACGGACAGGCTCTCCTACGAGCAGTACTTC	CASSHQNTDRLSYEQYF
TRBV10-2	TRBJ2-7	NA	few	TGCGCCAGCAGTGACCCCTTAACCTACGAGCAGTACTTC	CASSDPLTYEQYF
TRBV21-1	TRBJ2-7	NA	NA	TGTGCCAGCAACCCTTTGGGACTAGCGGGAGTCTCCTACGAGCAGTACTTC	CASNPLGLAGVSYEQYF
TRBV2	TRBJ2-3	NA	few	TGTGCCAGCAGTGGAAGCCTGGCGGACACAGATACGCAGTATTTT	CASSGSLADTDTQYF
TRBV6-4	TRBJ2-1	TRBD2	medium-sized	TGTGCCAGCAGTGACACTAGCGGGAGCTCCTACAATGAGCAGTTCTTC	CASSDTSGSSYNEQFF
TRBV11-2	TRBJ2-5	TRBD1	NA	TGTGCCAGCAGCTTAGACACAGGGGCCCGCGAGACCCAGTACTTC	CASSLDTGARETQYF
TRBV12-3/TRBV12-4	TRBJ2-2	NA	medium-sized	TGTGCCAGCACTTTGGCAGGGGGGGACACCGGGGAGCTGTTTTTT	CASTLAGGDTGELFF
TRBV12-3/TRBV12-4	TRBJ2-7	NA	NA	TGTGCCAGCAGAAGTGGCAGGGGATACGAGCAGTACTTC	CASRSGRGYEQYF
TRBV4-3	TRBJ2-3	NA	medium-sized	TGCGCCAGCAGCCAAGATCATGCAGGAGAGACAGATACGCAGTATTTT	CASSQDHAGETDTQYF
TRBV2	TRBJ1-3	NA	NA	TGTGCCAGCAGTGATGGAAGCTCTGGAAACACCATATATTTT	CASSDGSSGNTIYF
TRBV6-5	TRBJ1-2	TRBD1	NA	TGTGCCAGCAGTTCCGGGACAGGGGACTATGGCTACACCTTC	CASSSGTGDYGYTF
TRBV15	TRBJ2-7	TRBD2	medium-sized	TGTGCCACCAGCAGAGATAGGAGGGCTAGCGGGACCCTTTCCTACGAGCAGTACTTC	CATSRDRRASGTLSYEQYF
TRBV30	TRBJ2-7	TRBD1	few	TGTGCCTGGGACAGGGGTAACGAGCAGTACTTC	CAWDRGNEQYF
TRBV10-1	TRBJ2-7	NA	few	TGCGCCAGCAGTAGGGGGGGCGGCCACGAGCAGTACTTC	CASSRGGGHEQYF
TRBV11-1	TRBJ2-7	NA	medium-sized	TGTGCCAGCAGCTCATCCTCAAATCAAGAGGGTTCCTACGAGCAGTACTTC	CASSSSSNQEGSYEQYF
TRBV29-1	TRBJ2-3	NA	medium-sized	TGCAGCGTCGCGGTTAGTACATCTAGCACAGATACGCAGTATTTT	CSVAVSTSSTDTQYF
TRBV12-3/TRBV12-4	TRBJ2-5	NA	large	TGTGCCAGCAGTTTTCTGGGGGAGACCCAGTACTTC	CASSFLGETQYF
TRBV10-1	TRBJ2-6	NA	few	TGCGCCAGCAGTCAACAGACGACTGGGGCCAACGTCCTGACTTTC	CASSQQTTGANVLTF
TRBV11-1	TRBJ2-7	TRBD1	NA	TGTGCCAGCAGCTTACAGGGGGATTACGAGCAGTACTTC	CASSLQGDYEQYF
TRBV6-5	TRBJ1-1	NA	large	TGTGCCAGCAGTTACCCCTCCGTGGGGAACACTGAAGCTTTCTTT	CASSYPSVGNTEAFF
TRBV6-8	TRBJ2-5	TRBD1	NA	TGTGCCAGCAGCCAGGGGGCGCAGGAGACCCAGTACTTC	CASSQGAQETQYF
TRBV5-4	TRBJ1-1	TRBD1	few	TGTGCCAGCAGCTTGGAGAGACAGGGTGTCGAAGCCTTCTTT	CASSLERQGVEAFF
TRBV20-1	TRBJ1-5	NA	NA	TGCAGTGCTGGGGCTTCGGGGGGTAGTCAGCCCCAGCATTTT	CSAGASGGSQPQHF
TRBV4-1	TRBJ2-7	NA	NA	TGCGCCAGCAGCCAAGACAGTGCAGGGAACATGTACGAGCAGTACTTC	CASSQDSAGNMYEQYF
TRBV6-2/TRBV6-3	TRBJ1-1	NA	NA	TGTGCCAGCAGTTACGCGGCACCTCTTAAAGCTTTCTTT	CASSYAAPLKAFF
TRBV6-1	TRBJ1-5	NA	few	TGTGCCAGCAGTGGGGATGGACCGGCCCCCCAGCATTTT	CASSGDGPAPQHF
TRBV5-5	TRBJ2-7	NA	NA	TGTGCCAGCAGCTTGGTTTTGGATCACACCTACGAGCAGTACTTC	CASSLVLDHTYEQYF
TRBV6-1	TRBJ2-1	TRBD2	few	TGTGCCAGCAGTGAGGCTAGCGGGGACCTTTCCTACAATGAGCAGTTCTTC	CASSEASGDLSYNEQFF
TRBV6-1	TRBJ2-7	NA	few	TGTGCCAGCAGTGAAACGACAGGAGCCTCCTACGAGCAGTACTTC	CASSETTGASYEQYF
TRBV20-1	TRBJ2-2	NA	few	TGCAGTGCCTTGGGGGAGAACACCGGGGAGCTGTTTTTT	CSALGENTGELFF
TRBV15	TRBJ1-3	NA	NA	TGTGCCACCAGCAGAGCGGGCAGCTCTGGAAACACCATATATTTT	CATSRAGSSGNTIYF